Described below is a single T cell receptor beta chain sequence and its context. Its antigen remains unidentified. Library preparation was by the immunoSEQ multiplex PCR assay. For the multiplex PCR, a mixture combining 60 forward primers for TCR Vbeta segments and 13 reverse primers for TCR Jbeta segments was used. A multiplex PCR assay on genomic DNA amplified the CDR3 region of rearranged TCR beta genes. The amplified TCR beta libraries were sequenced on the Illumina HiSeq System as 87-base-pair reads. The authors' analysis ran thus. In a later analysis, tens of millions of unique TCR beta chains were counted across the 666 repertoires, and roughly 11 million of these chains were shared by at least two donors. To remove PCR and sequencing errors, raw reads were error-corrected and collapsed into unique sequences using a nearest-neighbor algorithm that merged closely related sequences. To assign V, D and J gene segments, CDR3 sequences were aligned to IMGT reference sequences. For a sequence to be retained, at least a six-nucleotide match to both a V gene segment and a J gene segment was required. Rearrangements were called productive when the CDR3 lacked stop codons and stayed in frame with V and J; all others were non-productive. CDR3 was defined according to IMGT convention as the region running from the second conserved V-encoded cysteine to the conserved J-encoded phenylalanine. The earlier analysis of about 530 of the donors excluded any sequence lacking an unambiguous match to a single V gene segment. In an earlier analysis of some 590 of the donors, V segments were called functional above 56.7% productive rearrangements and were called segregating when the between-donor standard deviation exceeded 5%. A statistical classification framework was built for diagnosing cytomegalovirus status from the catalog of TCR beta chain sequences. V and J gene assignment, in a later analysis, came from comparing TCR nucleotide sequences with IMGT/GENE-DB human TR gene sequences. The TCRdist pipeline was used in a later analysis to assign CDR3 sequences and most-parsimonious VDJ recombination scenarios. In a later analysis, each TCR beta chain was defined by its CDR3 amino acid sequence together with its V-gene family, and reads without a unique V-gene family were excluded. A later analysis removed several hundred highly shared, low-generation-probability nucleotide sequences to deal with suspected cross-contamination and a sequencing artifact. A later analysis calculated a clonal expansion index for each public chain from normalized within-repertoire ranks of inferred template counts. A later analysis computed generation probabilities with a VDJ recombination model fitted to out-of-frame rearrangements, and checked the results against IGoR. Hypergeometric tests were used in a later analysis to score TCR-TCR, TCR-HLA and TCR-CMV co-occurrence, with a repertoire-size bias correction applied to the TCR pairs. In a later analysis, false discovery rates were estimated by permuting HLA or CMV assignments 20 times. A later analysis grouped co-occurring TCRs with DBSCAN, adding TCRdist sequence similarity when clustering within HLA-allele-positive subsets. Repertoires with fewer than 30,000 or more than 120,000 public chains were left out of co-occurrence clustering, as were about 5 repertoires with anomalous nucleotide sharing. This is the immuneACCESS table as TCRdb keeps it, with only in-frame sequences that have V and J called. A part of the clones is gone; compared with another copy, unresolved V genes explain less than half, and the rest is unexplained. The V and J calls and the clone size are those of that table, but D and trimming were determined from the DNA. The table for this sample lists about 200,000 clones. Around 0.7% of the sample belongs to the ten largest clones.

The cohort was made up of approximately 700 healthy bone marrow donors. At the time of sampling, every cohort member was nominally healthy, though immune exposures that went unrecorded were likely present. The donor tested CMV seronegative and was one of the 352 seronegative cohort members. A peripheral blood sample was collected from each donor, and TCR beta sequencing was performed on peripheral blood mononuclear cells. Genomic DNA extraction from the blood cell samples was performed with the Qiagen DNeasy Blood Extraction Kit. The data originate from a study of cytomegalovirus exposure and HLA in healthy donors (dated by TCRdb to the late 2010s). Regarding the study in general: An earlier analysis of around 600 of the donors reported approximately 290 Gb of sequence data and more than 90 million unique TCR beta sequences from 190 million or so T cells. About 280 gigabases of sequencing data and approximately 91 million unique TCR sequences made up an early release that covered over 550 HLA-typed donors. Of the 398 genotyped donors, 75% to 85% were placed in the genetic ancestry cluster associated with self-reported Caucasian donors. The study aimed to test whether signatures of past pathogen exposure could be identified by cataloging public T cell receptors. The study profiled the T cell repertoires of hundreds of subjects by immunosequencing and related them to cytomegalovirus serostatus. Besides the first cohort of 666 subjects, a separate validation cohort made up of 120 different subjects was used. High-throughput TCR immunosequencing, statistical association of individual TCRs with disease status, and machine learning were combined to predict cytomegalovirus infection status. A later analysis re-analyzed previously published TCR beta repertoires from 500 to 700 donors and added high-resolution HLA genotyping to study TCR occurrence patterns. The later analysis used no new phenotypic data to find candidate immune exposures, relying instead on TCR beta sequences and their occurrence across donors. To decide whether each TCR beta V gene segment behaved as functional or pseudogenic, an earlier analysis of some 600 of the donors relied on high-throughput TCR beta sequencing. Donor age, sex, ethnicity and CMV serostatus were collected together with the repertoire data. A later genetic analysis took genome-wide SNP genotypes for about three fifths of the 666 donors and used that subset as a discovery cohort. All discovery cohort repertoires had been generated using a single sequencing platform. HLA typing covered class I and class II loci at four-digit resolution. Typing coverage varied by locus: roughly 620-640 donors for A, B, C, DRB1 and DQB1; about 520 for DQA1; nearly 610 for DPA1; more than 450 for DPB1. Because of strong linkage in the cohort, a handful of DR-DQ haplotypes were treated as single units for association and clustering. Among around 400 genotyped donors of the cohort, an average of about 240,000 unique TCR beta nucleotide sequences was sequenced per donor, of which approximately 19% were non-productive. The paper as a whole reports these results and caveats: In a later genetic analysis, fewer N-insertions in productive TCRs were reported among donors in an Asian-associated ancestry cluster than the roughly 640-donor mean. In a later analysis, HLA-associated TCR beta chains were found to be more clonally expanded and to have lower generation probabilities than equally common non-associated chains. Assigning TCR associations to individual alleles was difficult when HLA alleles, especially DR and DQ, strongly co-occurred. An earlier analysis of some 590 of the donors showed that most TCR beta V segments appeared in productive rearrangements either about 90% or about 30% of the time, which broadly matched IMGT annotations. The cohort was sequenced for TCR beta chains only, and without alpha or paired-chain data the features that could be detected were limited. The study gave a list of some 150 TCR beta chains associated with cytomegalovirus. Presence/absence analyses assumed roughly uniform sequencing depth across donors, an assumption that may not hold. Immune exposure information for the cohort was limited to CMV serostatus. A later genetic analysis associated a missense DCLRE1C variant with V-gene and J-gene trimming of TCR beta chains, and an independent cohort replicated the association. A further reported finding was that TCR beta sequences accurately predicted the HLA-A and HLA-B alleles for most subjects in the first cohort. While some public TCRs were present in many individuals, most TCR sequences turned up only very rarely across donors. Most CMV-associated TCR beta chains appeared to be HLA-restricted in a later analysis, and the HLA associations seemed to be driven largely by CMV exposure. A later analysis reported that several top co-occurrence clusters appeared linked to parvovirus B19, influenza, CMV and Epstein-Barr virus. The authors suggested that the approach could potentially be extended to other disease states and immunological phenotypes. Because HLA typing was missing for some donors at each locus, association tests included only the typed subset. Because counts were too low, roughly 18 rarely observed V segments, including chromosome 9 orphons, were left out of the earlier analysis of 500 to 750 of the donors. A cluster of highly shared sequence variants was judged likely to represent a technical artifact of the sequencing pipeline. A few of the identified cytomegalovirus-associated TCR beta chains were confirmed in vitro to be specific for cytomegalovirus antigens. In a later analysis, TCR association rates were found to vary across HLA loci, with the most associated TCRs seen for DRB1 alleles and the fewest for HLA-C alleles. Linkage disequilibrium might explain the correlated functional status among segregating V segments, but an unknown experimental factor could not be excluded. Specific HLA alleles were associated with 15,000 to 20,000 TCR beta sequences at a false discovery rate of 0.05 in a later analysis. Because the 87-base-pair reads could not distinguish some IMGT-functional V segments, including TRBV6-2 and TRBV6-3, those segments were excluded. Cytomegalovirus status was reported to be diagnosed by the classifier with high specificity and sensitivity in both the original and validation cohorts.

Its CDR3 holds 13 amino acids, cysteine through phenylalanine. Only the CDR3 part of the read is kept: 39 bases, read in frame from the first base. V is shortened by 4 bases, J by 1 base, and the region joining them spans 7 bases. CDR1 MNHNS and CDR2 SASEGT were looked up in the germline V gene. Input material: PBMCs. The V and J segments used are TRBV6-1 and TRBJ1-1; the D gene lacks a confident call. The TCR sequence derives from a boy under 18 in good health and CMV-seronegative. The CDR3 here reads CASSGGRNTEAFF. In nucleotide form, the sequence is TGTGCCAGCAGTGGAGGAAGGAACACTGAAGCTTTCTTT.